This T cell receptor beta chain originates from a study of shared clonotypes between healthy human individuals. The study, taken as a whole, reports: About 5% of naive CD4 clonotypes were shared across a few donors.

In its sample, this clone was seen a few times. Its antigen is as yet unknown. The study ran the assay at deep level. Assay used: immunoSEQ multiplex PCR; TCRdb lists only in-frame clones, some missing. This sample yields around 700,000 clones, of which roughly 70% are seen a single time; under 2% belongs to the top ten. Per germline, CDR1 SGHNT and CDR2 YYREEE (reference sequence). V was cut by 2 bases and J by 5 bases, with 10 bases left in between. The CDR3 is 13 residues long. This chain links TRBV5-4 with TRBJ1-2; D possibly corresponds to TRBD1 (6 bases). The TCR comes from a woman aged 25 to 39 in good health. Material for sequencing was memory CD4+ T cells sorted from blood. Indicated subset: CD45RA-negative fraction. CDR3 DNA sequence: TGTGCCAGCAGCTTACAGGGATCTTATGGCTACACCTTC. As protein: CASSLQGSYGYTF.